A selection of T cell receptor beta chains follows, all from one sample in a study of PD-1 blockade in classical Hodgkin lymphoma. Sequenced by immunoSEQ multiplex PCR; TCRdb stores in-frame clones only, minus some. In the table there are tens of thousands of clones, approximately 90% of which are singletons. Sequencing was performed on peripheral blood mononuclear cells (PBMCs), taken before the fourth cycle of nivolumab. These receptors originate from a human donor with classical Hodgkin lymphoma. CDR3s include the opening cysteine and the closing phenylalanine or tryptophan. A D gene is named only where the DNA matches it firmly. The size entry is marked missing in some rows and otherwise reads once, few, many or a size class.

d_call: -; j_call: TRBJ1-1; v_call: TRBV19; clone_size: -; cdr3_aa: CASSLTTGNTEAFF; cdr3_nt: TGTGCCAGTAGTCTTACGACAGGGAACACTGAAGCTTTCTTT
d_call: -; j_call: TRBJ2-5; v_call: TRBV7-7; clone_size: once; cdr3_aa: CASSSGTGETQYF; cdr3_nt: TGTGCCAGCAGCTCCGGGACTGGAGAGACCCAGTACTTC
d_call: TRBD1; j_call: TRBJ2-7; v_call: TRBV28; clone_size: once; cdr3_aa: CASILGGQASYEQYF; cdr3_nt: TGTGCCAGCATCCTCGGGGGACAGGCCTCCTACGAGCAGTACTTC
d_call: -; j_call: TRBJ2-2; v_call: TRBV6-1; clone_size: -; cdr3_aa: CASRSIQGTGELFF; cdr3_nt: TGTGCCAGCAGGAGCATTCAGGGGACCGGGGAGCTGTTTTTT
d_call: TRBD1; j_call: TRBJ1-2; v_call: TRBV30; clone_size: -; cdr3_aa: CAWSPGGWYGTVLSNYGYTF; cdr3_nt: TGTGCCTGGAGTCCGGGCGGCTGGTACGGGACAGTCCTTTCTAACTATGGCTACACCTTC
d_call: -; j_call: TRBJ1-1; v_call: TRBV7-9; clone_size: -; cdr3_aa: CASTSGRPEAFF; cdr3_nt: TGTGCCAGCACCTCTGGGAGACCTGAAGCTTTCTTT
d_call: -; j_call: TRBJ2-7; v_call: TRBV30; clone_size: -; cdr3_aa: CAWSVGGSDEQYF; cdr3_nt: TGTGCCTGGAGTGTAGGAGGGAGTGACGAGCAGTACTTC
d_call: -; j_call: TRBJ2-7; v_call: TRBV5-1; clone_size: -; cdr3_aa: CASSLAGGHLYEQYF; cdr3_nt: TGCGCCAGCAGCTTGGCCGGTGGACACCTCTACGAGCAGTACTTC
d_call: -; j_call: TRBJ1-5; v_call: TRBV11-2; clone_size: once; cdr3_aa: CASSSIGGPSNQPQHF; cdr3_nt: TGTGCCAGCAGCTCCATTGGGGGACCTAGCAATCAGCCCCAGCATTTT
d_call: TRBD1; j_call: TRBJ1-1; v_call: TRBV28; clone_size: -; cdr3_aa: CASSPAGRGQGAFF; cdr3_nt: TGTGCCAGCAGCCCCGCGGGCAGGGGACAGGGAGCTTTCTTT
d_call: -; j_call: TRBJ2-6; v_call: TRBV6-5; clone_size: -; cdr3_aa: CASSVGFPGANVLTF; cdr3_nt: TGTGCCAGCAGTGTAGGCTTCCCTGGGGCCAACGTCCTGACTTTC
d_call: -; j_call: TRBJ1-4; v_call: TRBV9; clone_size: -; cdr3_aa: CASSVVGLTNEKLFF; cdr3_nt: TGTGCCAGCAGCGTAGTGGGGCTAACTAATGAAAAACTGTTTTTT